This is a list of T cell receptor beta chains from one sample in a study of shared clonotypes between healthy human individuals. Here immunoSEQ multiplex PCR was the method, and the copy in TCRdb shows in-frame clones only, minus some. Among about 2.3 million clones listed, about 90% were seen once. Sequenced input: naive CD4+ T cells from PBMCs. Receptor source: a man between 18 and 35 years old in good health. Some clones in this sample may be carry-over from other donors' samples. CDR3s include the opening cysteine and the closing phenylalanine or tryptophan. A D gene is named only where the DNA matches it firmly. Rows give clone size only sometimes, using once, few, many, or a class for an expanded clone.

size	V	J	D	DNA	CDR3
.	TRBV5-5	TRBJ2-3	TRBD2	TGTGCCAGCAGCCCTTCCGGGACTAGCGGGAGTAGGGGAGATACGCAGTATTTT	CASSPSGTSGSRGDTQYF
.	TRBV6-4	TRBJ1-2	TRBD1	TGTGCCAGCAGTGACTCGCGGCGCCAGGGGGGTGGCTACACCTTC	CASSDSRRQGGGYTF
once	TRBV5-1	TRBJ2-7	TRBD2	TGCGCCAGCAGCTTGGGGGCTAGCGGGAAAGGGACCACCTACGAGCAGTACTTC	CASSLGASGKGTTYEQYF
.	TRBV18	TRBJ2-1	.	TGTGCCAGCTCACCGTCGGTAGCGGACTACAATGAGCAGTTCTTC	CASSPSVADYNEQFF
.	TRBV6-4	TRBJ1-1	.	TGTGCCAGCAGCCAGGAAGAGGGCACTGAAGCTTTCTTT	CASSQEEGTEAFF
.	TRBV5-1	TRBJ2-2	.	TGCGCCAGCAGCTTGTTTACGGGTCCGAACACCGGGGAGCTGTTTTTT	CASSLFTGPNTGELFF
.	TRBV4-3	TRBJ1-2	TRBD1	TGCGCCAGCAGCCAAGGACATGGGACAGCCATGGCTGGCTACACCTTC	CASSQGHGTAMAGYTF
.	TRBV27	TRBJ1-5	.	TGTGCCAGCAGTTTCCGGGGGGGGACGCCCCAGCATTTT	CASSFRGGTPQHF
few	TRBV27	TRBJ1-1	.	TGTGCCAGCAGTTTACAGCAGGGTCCGACTGAAGCTTTCTTT	CASSLQQGPTEAFF
.	TRBV20-1	TRBJ2-1	.	TGCAGCTCTAAGTACAATGAGCAGTTCTTC	CSSKYNEQFF
once	TRBV28	TRBJ1-6	.	TGTGCCAGCAGGACCCCCCAAGGCAGATCACCCCTCCACTTT	CASRTPQGRSPLHF
.	TRBV19	TRBJ1-2	.	TGTGCCAGTAGTATCTTCACAGATGACTATGGCTACACCTTC	CASSIFTDDYGYTF
.	TRBV6-1	TRBJ2-1	.	TGTGCCAGCAGAGGAGTGTCTCTCGGGGAGCAGTTCTTC	CASRGVSLGEQFF
.	TRBV11-3	TRBJ2-3	TRBD1	TGTGCCAGCAGCTTAGGGGTGGACAGGACAGATACGCAGTATTTT	CASSLGVDRTDTQYF
.	TRBV7-8	TRBJ2-4	TRBD1	TGTGCCAGCAGCTGGGACAGACAAAACATTCAGTACTTC	CASSWDRQNIQYF
.	TRBV6-5	TRBJ2-5	TRBD2	TGTGCCAGCAGCCGACTAGCGGAAGAGACCCAGTACTTC	CASSRLAEETQYF
.	TRBV29-1	TRBJ1-4	.	TGCAGCGTTGAAATCGGGGGAGCAGGAACTAATGAAAAACTGTTTTTT	CSVEIGGAGTNEKLFF
.	TRBV7-6	TRBJ2-7	.	TGTGCCAGCAGCTTAGTGTTTGGGGTGGGCTACGAGCAGTACTTC	CASSLVFGVGYEQYF
.	TRBV9	TRBJ2-1	TRBD2	TGTGCCAGCAGCCCGCAGTCCGGGACTACGGTCTCCAGTGAGCAGTTCTTC	CASSPQSGTTVSSEQFF
once	TRBV5-1	TRBJ2-7	.	TGCGCCACCCAGCCCGGGGGAGAAGGGCCCTACGAGCAGTACTTC	CATQPGGEGPYEQYF
.	TRBV4-1	TRBJ2-4	.	TGCGCCAGCAGCCCCCTGGGGGGCGGGAGTTCCAAAAACATTCAGTACTTC	CASSPLGGGSSKNIQYF
.	TRBV28	TRBJ1-1	.	TGTGCCAGCAGACCACCGATAGAGAACACTGAAGCTTTCTTT	CASRPPIENTEAFF
.	TRBV6-5	TRBJ2-3	.	TGTGCCAGCAGTTACTCGGGCACGATTACAGATACGCAGTATTTT	CASSYSGTITDTQYF
once	TRBV9	TRBJ2-1	TRBD2	TGTGCCAGCAGCGTTGGGAGGGAGGGCTCCAATGAGCAGTTCTTC	CASSVGREGSNEQFF
few	TRBV6-1	TRBJ1-2	.	TGTGCCAGCGGCACACCTGGCTATGGCTACACCTTC	CASGTPGYGYTF
.	TRBV20-1	TRBJ1-2	.	TGCAGTGCTAGAGAGGGCCGGGGCTACACCTTC	CSAREGRGYTF
.	TRBV6-1	TRBJ2-1	.	TGTGCCAGCAACCCGCCAGGGTGGCTGGATGAGCAGTTCTTC	CASNPPGWLDEQFF
.	TRBV19	TRBJ1-2	TRBD1	TGTGCCAGTAGTATAAGACAGGGGGGCGTCTGGGATGGCTACACCTTC	CASSIRQGGVWDGYTF
.	TRBV7-2	TRBJ2-7	.	TGTGCCAGCAGCTTTGGTGGGAAGCCCTACGAGCAGTACTTC	CASSFGGKPYEQYF
.	TRBV9	TRBJ2-1	.	TGTGCCAGCAGCCGCCCCTTTTTGGATGAGCAGTTCTTC	CASSRPFLDEQFF
.	TRBV5-1	TRBJ1-2	TRBD1	TGCGCCAGCAGCTGGGACAGGCGGCCCTCGGATGGCTACACCTTC	CASSWDRRPSDGYTF
many	TRBV5-1	TRBJ1-1	TRBD1	TGCGCCAGCAGCGCCCGGGACAGTAACACTGAAGCTTTCTTT	CASSARDSNTEAFF
once	TRBV5-1	TRBJ1-1	TRBD1	TGCGCCAGCAGCTCCGGGACAGTCACTGAAGCTTTCTTT	CASSSGTVTEAFF
.	TRBV4-2	TRBJ1-1	.	TGTGCCAGCAGCCGAGAGGGGGGGACTGAAGCTTTCTTT	CASSREGGTEAFF
.	TRBV2	TRBJ2-7	.	TGTGCCAGCAGTGCGGACACCATCTCCTACGAGCAGTACTTC	CASSADTISYEQYF
.	TRBV11-2	TRBJ2-1	TRBD2	TGTGCCAGCAGCTTAGATGTTAGCGGGAGGTGGTATGAGCAGTTCTTC	CASSLDVSGRWYEQFF
few	TRBV27	TRBJ1-5	TRBD1	TGTGCCAGCGGAACATATGACAGGGGGCGAAATCAGCCCCAGCATTTT	CASGTYDRGRNQPQHF
.	TRBV19	TRBJ2-7	.	TGTGCCAGTAACTCTAGGAGCTCCTACGAGCAGTACTTC	CASNSRSSYEQYF